These 30 T cell receptor beta chains were all obtained from the same sample, sequenced in a study of TIL therapy for anti-PD-1-resistant metastatic lung cancer. Sequencing used immunoSEQ v3. Sequenced by immunoSEQ multiplex PCR; TCRdb stores in-frame clones only, minus some. The table lists 54,000 or so clones, around 86% of them singletons. Time point denoted: pre-treatment sample, taken before nivolumab and TIL therapy. Sequenced material: blood, taken at baseline. The origin of the receptors is a person aged 25-85 years with non-small cell lung cancer.

The chain uses TRBV9 and TRBJ2-2, with D unresolved. Germline V gene lookup returns CDR1 SGDLS and CDR2 YYNGEE. The CDR3 loop spans 15 amino acids. Trimming took 0 bases from V and 2 from J, leaving 8 bases between them. CDR3 amino acids: CASSVGLANTGELFF. CDR3 in DNA: TGTGCCAGCAGCGTAGGGTTAGCCAACACCGGGGAGCTGTTTTTT.

CDR3 sequence (DNA): TGTGCTAGTGGTGAGGGTGTCTCTAGCACAGATACGCAGTATTTT. Protein product: CASGEGVSSTDTQYF. The V and J genes are TRBV12-5 and TRBJ2-3, with D possibly matching TRBD2 (5 bases). Germline V gives CDR1 LGHNT, CDR2 FRNRAP. V shed 5 bases and J shed 0 bases, with 12 bases lying between them. CDR3 size: 15 residues.

V and J are TRBV5-1 and TRBJ2-3; TRBD2 agrees at 8 bases. Looked up from germline, CDR1 is SGHRS and CDR2 is YFSETQ. CDR3 length equals 15 residues. Trimming cost V 0 bases and J 2 bases; bases outside gene matches: 2. As DNA, the CDR3 is TGCGCCAGCAGCTTGGACGGACTAGCCACAGATACGCAGTATTTT. It codes for CASSLDGLATDTQYF.

This chain connects TRBV12-5 to TRBJ1-2; 7 bases are a match to TRBD1. Germline lookup yields CDR1 LGHNT and CDR2 FRNRAP. The CDR3 length is 14 residues. The V segment lost 4 bases and the J segment 8 bases; nucleotides outside the gene matches: 10. Written as DNA, the CDR3 is TGTGCTAGTGGTTATAGAGGGGGCGCGGGAGGCTACACCTTC. Translating gives CASGYRGGAGGYTF.

V is TRBV7-2 and J is TRBJ2-7, with 8 bases aligning to TRBD2. This CDR3 has 13 amino acids. Germline V gene data show CDR1 as SGHTA and CDR2 as FQGNSA. V shed 7 bases and J 7 bases; nucleotides not matched to a gene: 9. The CDR3 DNA sequence: TGTGCCAGCACCTTTAGCGGGGCGGAGGAGCAGTACTTC. It is translated as CASTFSGAEEQYF.

V usage is TRBV27 and J usage is TRBJ1-2; 9 bases fit TRBD1. The V gene's germline CDR1 is MNHEY and CDR2 SMNVEV (reference sequence). The CDR3 is 20 amino acids. The ends lost 2 bases at V and 4 bases at J; junction bases unmatched: 20. This CDR3 is CASSLEVRDRARAGVYGYTF. CDR3 in DNA: TGTGCCAGCAGTTTAGAAGTTCGGGACAGGGCCCGCGCCGGGGTCTATGGCTACACCTTC.

The V call is TRBV2, the J call TRBJ2-7; D is unresolved. The CDR3 totals 12 residues. Germline assignment: CDR1 SNHLY and CDR2 FYNNEI. V gave up 3 bases and J gave up 5 bases, with 8 bases separating them. CDR3 protein: CASSDYRDEQYF. In DNA, the CDR3 is TGTGCCAGCAGTGATTATAGAGACGAGCAGTACTTC. The full variable domain, in which reference TRBV2 and TRBJ2-7 provide the parts outside the CDR3, is EPEVTQTPSHQVTQMGQEVILRCVPISNHLYFYWYRQILGQKVEFLVSFYNNEISEKSEIFDDQFSVERPDGSNFTLKIRSTKLEDSAMYFCASSDYRDEQYFGPGTRLTVT.

The V gene is TRBV6-5, the J gene TRBJ1-1, with 7 bases identical to TRBD1. Per germline, CDR1 MNHEY and CDR2 SVGAGI. Unmatched junction bases numbered 6, after V lost 11 bases and J lost 3 bases. The CDR3 length is 12 residues. CDR3 protein: CALQGRDTEAFF. The CDR3 nucleotides are TGTGCCTTACAGGGGCGGGACACTGAAGCTTTCTTT.

The chain is built from TRBV27 and TRBJ2-1; the D call may be TRBD1 or TRBD2 (5 bases each). The CDR3 spans 15 residues. Trimming removed 3 bases from V and 4 bases from J, with 13 bases in between. Germline-derived CDR1 and CDR2 are MNHEY and SMNVEV (reference sequence). The DNA for the CDR3 is TGTGCCAGCAGTTTTGGGGGAGCTTCATACAATGAGCAGTTCTTC. Its translation is CASSFGGASYNEQFF.

The chain is built from TRBV1 and TRBJ2-2; TRBD2 was called by the table and not checked on the DNA. TRBV1 is tagged as a pseudogene. The CDR3 covers 17 residues. The CDR3 DNA follows: TGCACCAGCAGCCAGGATGGGACTTTTTCGAACACCGGGGAGCTGTTTTTT. It yields the protein CTSSQDGTFSNTGELFF.

This sequence joins TRBV27 and TRBJ1-4; tentative D call: TRBD1 (6 bases). V was trimmed by 2 bases and J by 8 bases, leaving 15 bases between them. CDR3 length: 15 residues. Germline-derived CDR1 and CDR2 are MNHEY and SMNVEV (reference sequence). The CDR3 spells CASSLRGAGTEKLFF. The CDR3 bases are TGTGCCAGCAGTTTAAGGGGGGCTGGGACCGAAAAACTGTTTTTT.

This chain connects TRBV27 to TRBJ2-7, with 8 bases identical to TRBD1. With 6 bases clipped from V and 3 bases from J, the junction kept 7 bases outside the gene matches. The CDR3 is 14 residues long. CDR1 and CDR2 (germline): MNHEY, SMNVEV (reference sequence). In DNA, the CDR3 is TGTGCCAGCAGCTCCTCTACAGGGGGCTACGAGCAGTACTTC. Amino acid sequence: CASSSSTGGYEQYF.

The chain uses TRBV2 and TRBJ1-2, with 7 bases matching TRBD1. The CDR3 loop spans 15 amino acids. V lost 6 bases to trimming and J lost 2 bases; unmatched junction nucleotides: 9. Germline V gene sequence: CDR1 SNHLY, CDR2 FYNNEI. The CDR3 here is CASSAAGQINYGYTF. CDR3 coding DNA: TGTGCCAGCAGCGCTGCGGGACAGATAAACTATGGCTACACCTTC.

The V gene is TRBV9, the J gene TRBJ2-1; 7 nucleotides align to TRBD2. Germline V CDR1 and CDR2: SGDLS, YYNGEE. This CDR3 has 16 residues. With V trimmed by 1 base and J by 5 bases, 9 bases remained unmatched. In DNA form, the CDR3 reads TGTGCCAGCAGCGTACAGGGTGCGGGAGTTAACAATGAGCAGTTCTTC. Translation gives CASSVQGAGVNNEQFF.

J is TRBJ1-4 and V is TRBV30, with 7 nucleotides matching TRBD1. V was pared by 5 bases and J by 8 bases, with 8 bases of the junction left unmatched. The CDR3 covers 13 residues. CDR1 GTSNPN and CDR2 SVGIG come from the germline V gene (reference sequence). CDR3 sequence: CAWSSGGWEKLFF. DNA of the CDR3: TGTGCCTGGTCCTCAGGGGGTTGGGAAAAACTGTTTTTT.

The chain combines TRBV7-3 with TRBJ2-7; 9 bases are a match to TRBD2. The germline gives CDR1 SGHTA, CDR2 FQGTGA. The CDR3 has 17 residues. V was clipped by 1 base and J by 5 bases; unmatched bases: 12. As DNA, the CDR3 is TGTGCCAGCAGCTTAAACCCTATTGTAGCGGGGGCCCACGAGCAGTACTTC. This translates into CASSLNPIVAGAHEQYF. The full variable domain, its missing parts supplied by reference TRBV7-3 and TRBJ2-7, is GAGVSQTPSNKVTEKGKYVELRCDPISGHTALYWYRQSLGQGPEFLIYFQGTGAADDSGLPNDRFFAVRPEGSVSTLKIQRTERGDSAVYLCASSLNPIVAGAHEQYFGPGTRLTVT.

This clone was counted a single time. This chain joins TRBV5-1 and TRBJ1-2; TRBD1 is a possible D gene (6 bases). Deletions cut 0 bases from V and 2 bases from J, with 20 bases between. The germline CDR1 and CDR2 sequences are SGHRS and YFSETQ. The CDR3 spans 18 residues. DNA for the CDR3: TGCGCCAGCAGCTTGGCAGAGGACAGTGGAACTAAGAACTATGGCTACACCTTC. It specifies CASSLAEDSGTKNYGYTF.

The chain uses TRBV11-2 and TRBJ2-5, with 8 bases matching TRBD1. The end of the DNA is better explained by TRBJ2-7, so the J call may be wrong. Germline CDR1 SGHAT, CDR2 FQNNGV. The CDR3 totals 14 residues. Written as DNA, the CDR3 is TGTGCCAGCAGCCCCGAGCCAGGGGGCTTCGAGCAGTACTTC. Translation: CASSPEPGGFEQYF.

This chain joins TRBV24-1 and TRBJ1-1, with D unclear. V was trimmed by 4 bases and J by 1 base, leaving 9 bases between them. Germline loops: CDR1 KGHDR, CDR2 SFDVKD. This CDR3 region has 14 residues. CDR3 DNA sequence: TGTGCCACCAGTGAAGGGCACAAGAACACTGAAGCTTTCTTT. Translated, it gives CATSEGHKNTEAFF.

The rearrangement uses TRBV30 and TRBJ2-2; 7 positions agree with TRBD2. Looked up from germline, CDR1 is GTSNPN and CDR2 is SVGIG (reference sequence). The V gene end was trimmed by 2 bases and the J gene end by 5 bases; junction bases not matched to a gene: 8. The CDR3 contains 15 residues. CDR3 sequence reads: CAWSRQAGRTGELFF. CDR3 nucleotide sequence: TGTGCCTGGAGTCGCCAAGCGGGGAGGACCGGGGAGCTGTTTTTT.

About this clone itself: This sample includes further DNA sequences coding for the same CDR3. The V gene is TRBV6-1, the J gene TRBJ2-7, with TRBD2 identical over 8 bases. The junction had 1 base not matched to a gene; V was cut back by 0 bases and J by 0 bases. Germline V gene lookup returns CDR1 MNHNS and CDR2 SASEGT. The CDR3 has 15 amino acids. CDR3: CASSEARGGSYEQYF. CDR3 bases: TGTGCCAGCAGTGAAGCTCGGGGGGGCTCCTACGAGCAGTACTTC.

J is TRBJ2-7 and V is TRBV4-1; possible D gene TRBD1, 6 bases. CDR1 and CDR2 from the germline V gene are MGHRA and YSYEKL. The CDR3 contains 14 residues. The ends were cut back, 1 base at V and 1 base at J, with 8 bases in the middle. The CDR3 DNA reads TGCGCCAGCAGCCAAGGGACAGCATCCTACGAGCAGTACTTC. Its protein product is CASSQGTASYEQYF.

The chain recombines TRBV2 with TRBJ2-7; the D gene is possibly TRBD1 (6 bases). CDR3 size: 11 residues. CDR1 is SNHLY, CDR2 FYNNEI, per germline. V gave up 5 bases and J gave up 6 bases, with 8 bases separating them. CDR3 region: CASSSGVEQYF. The CDR3 DNA follows: TGTGCCAGCAGTTCAGGGGTCGAGCAGTACTTC. Drawing the rest from reference TRBV2 and TRBJ2-7, the complete variable domain is EPEVTQTPSHQVTQMGQEVILRCVPISNHLYFYWYRQILGQKVEFLVSFYNNEISEKSEIFDDQFSVERPDGSNFTLKIRSTKLEDSAMYFCASSSGVEQYFGPGTRLTVT.

This clone is a singleton in its sample. The chain carries TRBV28 and TRBJ2-2, with D maybe TRBD1 (6 bases). Trimming left V 5 bases short and J 6 bases short, with 13 bases between. This CDR3 comprises 14 residues. Germline CDR1 is MDHEN and CDR2 is SYDVKM. The CDR3 DNA reads TGTGCCAGCAGTCCCGGGACACAACCCGGGGAGCTGTTTTTT. Residues: CASSPGTQPGELFF. Looking up the rest from reference TRBV28 and TRBJ2-2 gives the full variable domain: DVKVTQSSRYLVKRTGEKVFLECVQDMDHENMFWYRQDPGLGLRLIYFSYDVKMKEKGDIPEGYSVSREKKERFSLILESASTNQTSMYLCASSPGTQPGELFFGEGSRLTVL.

The V call is TRBV25-1, the J call TRBJ2-2; no reliable D call. Trimming cost V 1 base and J 7 bases, with 4 bases left between them. The germline CDR1 and CDR2 sequences are MGHDK and SYGVNS. The CDR3 has 12 residues. CDR3 in DNA: TGTGCCAGCAGTGAATCCCTCGGGGAGCTGTTTTTT. Translated: CASSESLGELFF.

The chain carries TRBV18 and TRBJ1-6, with TRBD1 identical over 9 bases. After removal of 4 bases from V and 0 bases from J, the junction contained 1 base not matched to a gene. Germline V gene data show CDR1 as KGHSH and CDR2 as LQKENI. This CDR3 region has 16 residues. As DNA, the CDR3 is TGTGCCAGCTCACAACAGGGGGCCTCCTATAATTCACCCCTCCACTTT. It specifies CASSQQGASYNSPLHF.

The rearrangement links TRBV4-1 to TRBJ2-7; no reliable D call. The germline CDR1 and CDR2 sequences are MGHRA and YSYEKL. V was cut by 3 bases and J by 3 bases, with 12 bases left in between. The CDR3 covers 14 residues. CDR3 region: CASSQDAVSYEQYF. The CDR3 DNA reads TGCGCCAGCAGCCAGGACGCGGTCAGCTACGAGCAGTACTTC.

The chain employs TRBV6-1 and TRBJ2-1, with 11 bases aligning to TRBD2. CDR1 and CDR2 (germline): MNHNS, SASEGT. CDR3 size: 17 residues. The J segment lost 0 bases and the V segment lost 4 bases, leaving 5 bases of the junction unmatched. The CDR3 is CASSAVTSGSSYNEQFF. The CDR3, as DNA: TGTGCCAGCAGTGCCGTTACTAGCGGGAGCTCCTACAATGAGCAGTTCTTC.

J is TRBJ2-7 and V is TRBV9; TRBD1 is a possible D gene (6 bases). CDR1 SGDLS and CDR2 YYNGEE come from the germline V gene. V was shortened by 4 bases and J by 2 bases, with 19 bases between the two germline ends. The CDR3 has 16 amino acids. CDR3 protein: CASSRDGTIRPYEQYF. CDR3 sequence (DNA): TGTGCCAGCAGCAGGGACGGGACAATCCGACCCTACGAGCAGTACTTC.

The chain employs TRBV6-5 and TRBJ2-7, with 11 bases identical to TRBD2. V was clipped by 6 bases and J by 2 bases; unmatched bases: 6. The CDR3 totals 15 residues. Looked up from germline, CDR1 is MNHEY and CDR2 is SVGAGI. DNA for the CDR3: TGTGCCAGCAGGTGGACTAGCGGGTTAGCCTACGAGCAGTACTTC. Protein sequence: CASRWTSGLAYEQYF.